A selection of T cell receptor beta chains follows, all from one sample in a study of cytomegalovirus exposure and HLA in healthy donors. The data were produced by immunoSEQ multiplex PCR, yet TCRdb's version contains in-frame clones alone and is incomplete. Here the sample spans roughly 250,000 clones, under 90% being singletons. The sequencing input was PBMCs. Receptors originate from a girl aged 2-10 years in good health and CMV-seronegative. The CDR3 runs from the conserved cysteine through the conserved F or W. The D gene is left open where the match is weak.

D	V	CDR3
-	TRBV11-3	CASSLAAQNTEAFF
TRBD1	TRBV5-4	CASSLAGQGSGETQYF
TRBD1	TRBV5-1	CASSRGQRHLNTEAFF
TRBD2	TRBV2	CASSLTSGNSEQYF
-	TRBV5-4	CASSLWAGRSPLHF
-	TRBV18	CASSLTGSTEAFF
TRBD2	TRBV27	CASSLGSGASYEQYF
TRBD2	TRBV11-2	CASSLELAGITDTQYF
TRBD1	TRBV13	CASSRGTGRFYGYTF
TRBD1	TRBV4-1	CASSQDRTGDLLVYEQYF